Following are 18 T cell receptor beta chains from one sample sequenced in a study of T cells after yellow fever vaccination. TCRdb reanalysed the 5' RACE reads using MiXCR and keeps one entry per CDR3 protein. The repertoire holds 450,000 to 600,000 distinct CDR3 sequences, with about a sixth as singletons. The sequences come from PBMCs, collected less than 6 days after the first yellow fever vaccination. These receptors came from a young man who received the YFV17D yellow fever vaccine.

This clonotype was counted at least ten times. The chain uses TRBV7-2 and TRBJ2-2, with TRBD1 identical over 7 bases. With 5 bases clipped from V and 7 bases from J, the junction kept 7 bases outside the gene matches. There are 14 residues in the CDR3. Germline CDR1 SGHTA, CDR2 FQGNSA. CDR3 coding DNA: TGTGCCAGCAGCCCGAACAGGGGTCACGGGGAGCTGTTTTTT. Residues: CASSPNRGHGELFF.

The chain is built from TRBV5-1 and TRBJ2-1; the D call may be TRBD1 or TRBD2 (5 bases each). With 3 bases removed from V and 9 bases from J, the gap between germline ends came to 13 bases. CDR1 is SGHRS and CDR2 is YFSETQ in the germline V gene. The CDR3 length is 13 residues. CDR3 nucleotide sequence: TGCGCCAGCAGCTCGAGGGAGAGGGGTGAGCAGTTCTTC. Translating gives CASSSRERGEQFF.

This clonotype has a handful of counts. This chain links TRBV6-1 with TRBJ2-7, with TRBD2 matching 8 bases. Losses at the gene ends were 6 bases for V and 0 bases for J; bases not matched to a gene: 7. Looked up from germline, CDR1 is MNHNS and CDR2 is SASEGT. This CDR3 has 15 residues. The CDR3 here is CASSPTSGSSYEQYV. The CDR3 DNA reads as TGTGCCAGCAGCCCTACTAGCGGCAGCTCCTACGAGCAGTACGTC.

This clonotype was counted between two and nine times. V gene TRBV7-2 combines with J gene TRBJ1-5; possibly TRBD1 for D (6 bases). Between the trimmed V and J ends, which lost 6 bases and 9 bases, there was a span of 18 bases. CDR1 and CDR2 from the germline V gene are SGHTA and FQGNSA. This CDR3 region has 14 residues. CDR3 sequence: CASSSVGGGGPQHF. DNA for the CDR3: TGTGCCAGCAGTTCCGTAGGGGGGGGTGGGCCCCAGCATTTT.

This clonotype has only a few counts. The V call is TRBV14, the J call TRBJ2-2, with D tentatively TRBD1 (5 bases). Between the trimmed V and J ends, which lost 2 bases and 1 base, there was a span of 5 bases. Germline V gene lookup returns CDR1 SGHDN and CDR2 FVKESK. The CDR3 runs to 14 residues. The CDR3 nucleotides are TGTGCCAGCAGCCAAAGGGGGAACACCGGGGAGCTGTTTTTT. Protein: CASSQRGNTGELFF.

The chain joins TRBV5-6 to TRBJ2-3; D ambiguous. Germline V gene data show CDR1 as SGHDT and CDR2 as YYEEEE. The CDR3 extends over 16 amino acids. V dropped 3 bases and J dropped 3 bases, with 17 bases sitting between them. CDR3 loop: CASSSGRPPGTDTQYF. CDR3 bases: TGTGCCAGCAGCTCCGGACGTCCCCCCGGGACAGATACGCAGTATTTT.

The rearrangement joins TRBV29-1 to TRBJ1-1, with D uncertain. The CDR3 totals 12 residues. Germline CDR1 reads SQVTM; CDR2 reads ANQGSEA. The V end lost 0 bases, the J end lost 3 bases, and 5 bases lay between the germline ends. The CDR3 nucleotides read TGCAGCGTTGAAGATGGGGACACTGAAGCTTTCTTT. This translates into CSVEDGDTEAFF.

Notes on this clonotype: An end of the junction does not agree with germline; a read error may underlie this. CDR3 amino acids: CASSGLAGVNVQFF. CDR3 sequence (DNA): TGTGCCAGCAGCGGGTTAGCGGGGGTGAATGTGCAGTTCTTC. V usage is TRBV9 and J usage is TRBJ2-1; TRBD2 agrees at 9 bases. The CDR3 is 14 residues long. The germline V gene has CDR1 SGDLS and CDR2 YYNGEE.

The gene calls are TRBV20-1 and TRBJ1-1; 9 bases match TRBD1. CDR3 length: 13 amino acids. Germline values: CDR1 DFQATT, CDR2 SNEGSKA (reference sequence). V was pared by 7 bases and J by 10 bases, with 13 bases of the junction left unmatched. DNA of the CDR3: TGCAGTGTTCGGGACAGGGCAAGTGAAGGAGCTTTCTTT. This translates into CSVRDRASEGAFF.

The V call is TRBV11-2, the J call TRBJ1-4; D is undetermined. There are 15 residues in the CDR3. The germline V gene encodes CDR1 SGHAT and CDR2 FQNNGV. V lost 5 bases and J lost 7, with 17 bases in between. The CDR3 nucleotides are TGTGCCAGCAGCCCAGGACCGTCTTTTTTTGAAAAACTGTTTTTT. Amino acids: CASSPGPSFFEKLFF.

This clonotype turned up a few times. The gene calls are TRBV6-2 or TRBV6-3 and TRBJ1-5; D is undetermined. From germline, CDR1 is MNHEY and CDR2 SVGEGT. V shed 0 bases and J shed 5 bases, with 20 bases lying between them. There are 18 residues in the CDR3. CDR3 in DNA: TGTGCCAGCAGTTACTCCCTTGGCTCCTATATCAATCATCAGCCCCAGCATTTT. This sequence encodes CASSYSLGSYINHQPQHF.

V usage is TRBV12-3 or TRBV12-4 and J usage is TRBJ1-2; 7 nucleotides agree with TRBD1. This CDR3 has 14 amino acids. Trimming took 3 bases from V and 8 from J; bases not matched to a gene: 9. The DNA for the CDR3 is TGTGCCAGCAGTTTGAGGGGGCTTAGGTCCGGCTACACCTTC. Translation: CASSLRGLRSGYTF.

This clonotype was observed a handful of times. This sequence joins TRBV4-1 and TRBJ2-1; a weak D match, TRBD1 (6 bases). CDR1 is MGHRA and CDR2 is YSYEKL in the germline V gene. This CDR3 contains 16 residues. V was clipped by 2 bases and J by 4 bases, with 15 bases between them. For the CDR3, the DNA is TGCGCCAGCAGCCAAATTCTACAGGGATCTTACAATGAGCAGTTCTTC. Encoded protein: CASSQILQGSYNEQFF.

This clonotype was seen more than once but under ten times. The chain has TRBV5-4 and TRBJ2-1; no definite D call. V lost 4 bases to trimming and J lost 15 bases, with 20 bases between them. Germline V gene lookup returns CDR1 SGHNT and CDR2 YYREEE (reference sequence). This CDR3 spans 13 amino acids. CDR3 region: CASSADIRTTGFF. The CDR3 DNA is TGTGCCAGCAGCGCCGATATCCGGACGACGGGGTTCTTC.

The rearrangement joins TRBV7-9 to TRBJ2-7; D is possibly TRBD2 (5 bases). Per germline, CDR1 SEHNR and CDR2 FQNEAQ (reference sequence). The CDR3 covers 13 residues. Trimming left V 2 bases short and J 6 bases short, with 11 bases between. The CDR3, as DNA: TGTGCCAGCAGCTTACCTAGGGAGCTCGAGCAGTACTTC. This translates into CASSLPRELEQYF.

V gene TRBV20-1 combines with J gene TRBJ2-1; D gene ambiguous. Germline lookup yields CDR1 DFQATT and CDR2 SNEGSKA (reference sequence). This CDR3 is 13 amino acids long. Trimming took off 2 bases at V and 2 bases at J, with 7 bases between the two ends. CDR3 in amino acids: CSARIGTYNEQFF. As DNA, the CDR3 is TGCAGTGCTAGAATCGGAACCTACAATGAGCAGTTCTTC.

The chain employs TRBV25-1 and TRBJ2-7, with 9 bases identical to TRBD1. V was clipped by 2 bases and J by 3 bases; unmatched bases: 2. Looked up from germline, CDR1 is MGHDK and CDR2 is SYGVNS. CDR3 length: 14 residues. In DNA, the CDR3 is TGTGCCAGCAGTGAACAGACAGGGGGCTACGAGCAGTACTTC. Amino acids: CASSEQTGGYEQYF.

This chain joins TRBV20-1 and TRBJ2-5; 13 bases line up with TRBD2. Per the germline V gene, CDR1 is DFQATT and CDR2 is SNEGSKA (reference sequence). J was trimmed by 3 bases and V by 3 bases; bases with no gene match: 4. The CDR3 spans 15 residues. This CDR3 is CSARRGLAGEETQYF. CDR3 nucleotide sequence: TGCAGTGCTAGGCGAGGACTAGCGGGGGAAGAGACCCAGTACTTC.